This paragraph covers one TCR beta chain sequence. Sequencing used immunoSEQ multiplex PCR; TCRdb keeps in-frame clones, though not all of them. This sample has about 120,000 clones, with roughly 88% found just once. This sample was taken from a study of blood T cell repertoires in COVID-19. Study details: The study drew acute and convalescent COVID-19 samples from the United States, Italy and Spain. PBMCs, B-cell-depleted T cells, or T cells were the source of the cDNA or gDNA that made up the material.

CDR1 and CDR2 (germline): SGHTA, FQGNSA. The CDR3 has 14 amino acids. V lost 1 base, J lost 12 bases, and 9 bases stayed unmatched. This clonotype was obtained from a woman between 50 and 59 years old with active or convalescent COVID-19. This chain connects TRBV7-2 to TRBJ2-1; 7 nucleotides match TRBD2. Sequencing was performed on peripheral blood. The DNA of the CDR3 is TGTGCCAGCAGCTTAGAACCGGGACTAAGGAGGCAGTTCTTC. It translates to CASSLEPGLRRQFF.